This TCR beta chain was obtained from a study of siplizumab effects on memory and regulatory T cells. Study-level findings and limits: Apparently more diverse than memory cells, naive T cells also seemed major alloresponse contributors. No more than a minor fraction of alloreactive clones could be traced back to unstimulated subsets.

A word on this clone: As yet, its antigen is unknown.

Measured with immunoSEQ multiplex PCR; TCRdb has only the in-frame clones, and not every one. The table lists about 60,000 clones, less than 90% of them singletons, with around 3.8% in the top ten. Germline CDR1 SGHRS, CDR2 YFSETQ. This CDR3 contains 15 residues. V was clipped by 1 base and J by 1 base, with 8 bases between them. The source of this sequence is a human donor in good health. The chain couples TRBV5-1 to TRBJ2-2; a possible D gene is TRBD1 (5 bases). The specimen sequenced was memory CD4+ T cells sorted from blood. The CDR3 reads CASSLSQGNTGELFF. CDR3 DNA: TGCGCCAGCAGCTTGAGCCAGGGGAACACCGGGGAGCTGTTTTTT.